Below, 7 T cell receptor beta chains from the same sample are listed, as sequenced in a study of early T cells in non-severe SARS-CoV-2 infection. In TCRdb, the 5' RACE reads were re-called with MiXCR into one record per CDR3 protein. The sample contains tens of thousands of distinct CDR3 sequences, roughly 15% of which appear only once. Here the sequenced sample was whole blood, taken at baseline. The receptor set was obtained from an adult who was a healthcare worker with PCR-confirmed SARS-CoV-2 infection or an uninfected control (not recorded which).

This rearrangement joins TRBV18 to TRBJ2-1; D may be TRBD1 (5 bases). V dropped 0 bases and J dropped 10 bases, with 13 bases sitting between them. Germline CDR1 KGHSH, CDR2 LQKENI. The CDR3 consists of 14 residues. DNA of the CDR3: TGTGCCAGCTCACCACCTAATCAGGGCCGGGAGCAGTTCTTC. This translates into CASSPPNQGREQFF.

In this sample, this clonotype turned up a few times. The genes are TRBV28 and TRBJ2-7, with D perhaps TRBD1 (5 bases). With 1 base removed from V and 2 bases from J, the gap between germline ends came to 12 bases. CDR1 and CDR2 from the germline V gene are MDHEN and SYDVKM. This CDR3 spans 15 amino acids. CDR3 loop: CASSLSTGLAYEQYF. CDR3 bases: TGTGCCAGCAGTTTATCTACAGGCTTAGCCTACGAGCAGTACTTC.

This clonotype was seen many times. V gene TRBV9 combines with J gene TRBJ2-3, with D hard to call. CDR1 and CDR2 from the germline V gene are SGDLS and YYNGEE. This CDR3 comprises 12 residues. Deletions cut 1 base from V and 5 bases from J, with 5 bases between. The CDR3 sequence is CASSVPGDTQYF. Written as DNA, the CDR3 is TGTGCCAGCAGCGTACCGGGAGATACGCAGTATTTT.

This clonotype showed up just a few times. V is TRBV6-2 or TRBV6-3 and J is TRBJ2-4, with a possible D match to TRBD2 (6 bases). The CDR3 covers 12 residues. V was pared by 4 bases and J by 9 bases, with 10 bases between. Germline CDR1 and CDR2: MNHEY and SVGEGT. The CDR3 loop is CASSWGGGIQYF. The CDR3 DNA sequence: TGTGCCAGCAGTTGGGGAGGCGGCATTCAGTACTTC.

This clonotype was detected ten times or more. The genes are TRBV3-1 and TRBJ2-7, with unresolved D. The CDR3 has 14 residues. V was pared by 1 base and J by 4 bases, with 11 bases between. The germline V gene has CDR1 LGHDT and CDR2 YNNKEL (reference sequence). The CDR3 here is CASSQGAMEYEQYF. The CDR3 nucleotides are TGTGCCAGCAGCCAAGGGGCGATGGAGTACGAGCAGTACTTC.

This clonotype was picked up a small number of times. The CDR3 DNA follows: TGCAGTGCTAGTGGGGGACTTCAATACGAGCAGTACTTC. It is translated as CSASGGLQYEQYF. The chain links TRBV20-1 to TRBJ2-7; D is perhaps TRBD2 (6 bases). The CDR3 loop spans 13 amino acids. V was cut by 3 bases and J by 4 bases, with 13 bases left in between. In germline, CDR1 is DFQATT, CDR2 SNEGSKA (reference sequence).

The V and J genes are TRBV28 and TRBJ2-4; D unclear. CDR1 and CDR2 (germline): MDHEN, SYDVKM. V shed 3 bases and J shed 4 bases, with 10 bases lying between them. There are 14 residues in the CDR3. CDR3 amino acids: CASSFLGPKNIQYF. In DNA, the CDR3 is TGTGCCAGCAGTTTTCTGGGTCCTAAAAACATTCAGTACTTC.